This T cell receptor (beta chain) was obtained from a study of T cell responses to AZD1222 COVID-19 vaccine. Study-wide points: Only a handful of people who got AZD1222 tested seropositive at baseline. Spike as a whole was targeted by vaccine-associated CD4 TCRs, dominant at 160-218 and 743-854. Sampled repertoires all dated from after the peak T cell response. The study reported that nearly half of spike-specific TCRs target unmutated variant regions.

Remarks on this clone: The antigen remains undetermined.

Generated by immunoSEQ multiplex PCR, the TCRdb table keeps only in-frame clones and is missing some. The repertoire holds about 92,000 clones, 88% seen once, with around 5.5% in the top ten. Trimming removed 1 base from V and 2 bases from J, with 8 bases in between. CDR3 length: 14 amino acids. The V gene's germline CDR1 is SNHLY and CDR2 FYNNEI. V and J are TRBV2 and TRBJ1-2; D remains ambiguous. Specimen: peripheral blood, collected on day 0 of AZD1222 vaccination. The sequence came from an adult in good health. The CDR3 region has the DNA TGTGCCAGCAGTGAAGATGAAGGGAACTATGGCTACACCTTC. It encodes CASSEDEGNYGYTF.